This paragraph reports one T cell receptor (beta chain). Its target is unknown. This sample is part of a study of T cell repertoires in cytomegalovirus infection. Study at large: From public TCR beta signatures came an indication of both CMV infection and matching HLA type.

TCRdb redid the calling of the reads with MiXCR, one entry per CDR3 protein. The sample has approximately 390,000 distinct CDR3 sequences; around a third are singletons. The material sequenced was cultured PBMCs, taken from culture after CMV antigen stimulation. This clonotype originated in a human donor in good health (CMV status not recorded). Some clones in this sample may be carry-over from other donors' samples.

The CDR3 nucleotides read TGTGCCAGCAGCTCACCAGCTAGCGGGAGCCGGTACAATGAGCAGTTCTTC. Translation gives CASSSPASGSRYNEQFF. The chain combines TRBV11-2 with TRBJ2-1; 10 positions agree with TRBD2. From germline, CDR1 is SGHAT and CDR2 FQNNGV. CDR3 length: 17 amino acids. Trimming at V came to 4 bases and at J to 4 bases, leaving 10 bases not matched to a gene.